Listed below are T cell receptor beta chains from one sample, sequenced in a study of Graves' ophthalmopathy and Graves' hyperthyroidism. TCRdb fed the multiplex PCR reads into MiXCR, producing one record per CDR3 protein. Altogether some 380,000 distinct CDR3 sequences are present, about 16% being singletons, with the ten largest covering roughly 7%. The sequenced sample was peripheral blood. The receptors shown here come from a woman younger than 30 with stable Graves' hyperthyroidism. CDR3s include the opening cysteine and the closing phenylalanine or tryptophan. D genes are given only for firm matches. Some rows have no size entry. The others give once, few or many, or a class for an expanded clone.

V: TRBV20-1; J: TRBJ2-7; D: .; size: few; CDR3: CSASPGVSQPYEQYF; DNA: TGCAGTGCCAGCCCTGGAGTGTCCCAACCCTACGAGCAGTACTTC
V: TRBV20-1; J: TRBJ1-2; D: .; size: once; CDR3: CSAPGTTNYGYTF; DNA: TGCAGTGCTCCAGGGACAACCAACTATGGCTACACCTTC
V: TRBV2; J: TRBJ2-2; D: TRBD1; size: .; CDR3: CASSSGTGLTGELFF; DNA: TGTGCCAGCAGTTCCGGGACAGGGCTGACCGGGGAGCTGTTTTTT
V: TRBV5-5; J: TRBJ1-2; D: TRBD1; size: many; CDR3: CASSLDRGRIGGYTF; DNA: TGTGCCAGCAGCCTGGACAGGGGGCGCATAGGTGGCTACACCTTC
V: TRBV18; J: TRBJ1-1; D: TRBD1; size: .; CDR3: CASSQGQSYTEAFF; DNA: TGTGCCAGCTCACAGGGACAGTCATATACTGAAGCTTTCTTT
V: TRBV6-5; J: TRBJ1-6; D: TRBD1; size: many; CDR3: CASSYSGTGTDSPLHF; DNA: TGTGCCAGCAGTTACTCAGGGACAGGGACGGATTCACCCCTCCACTTT
V: TRBV4-2; J: TRBJ1-1; D: .; size: once; CDR3: CASSQFSGTPEACF; DNA: TGTGCCAGCAGCCAATTTTCCGGGACACCTGAAGCTTGCTTT
V: TRBV29-1; J: TRBJ1-3; D: .; size: many; CDR3: CSVGQNSGNTIYF; DNA: TGCAGCGTAGGACAGAACTCTGGAAACACCATATATTTT
V: TRBV28; J: TRBJ2-6; D: .; size: .; CDR3: CASSLSGNGANVLTF; DNA: TGTGCCAGCAGTTTATCTGGGAATGGGGCCAACGTCCTGACTTTC
V: TRBV24-1; J: TRBJ1-1; D: .; size: many; CDR3: CATKARGFTEAFF; DNA: TGTGCCACCAAGGCTCGGGGGTTCACTGAAGCTTTCTTT
V: TRBV13; J: TRBJ1-1; D: .; size: few; CDR3: CASSLVPGQSEAFF; DNA: TGTGCCAGCAGCTTAGTTCCAGGGCAGTCTGAAGCTTTCTTT
V: TRBV20-1; J: TRBJ1-2; D: TRBD1; size: many; CDR3: CSAQGQGARNGYTF; DNA: TGCAGTGCCCAGGGACAGGGGGCTAGGAATGGCTACACCTTC
V: TRBV28; J: TRBJ1-5; D: TRBD1; size: many; CDR3: CASSFPQGAVQPQHF; DNA: TGTGCCAGCAGTTTTCCTCAGGGGGCGGTTCAGCCCCAGCATTTT
V: TRBV6-4; J: TRBJ2-2; D: .; size: many; CDR3: CASSPQGIRQRLNTGELFF; DNA: TGTGCCAGCAGTCCCCAGGGAATTCGCCAGCGATTGAACACCGGGGAGCTGTTTTTT
V: TRBV2; J: TRBJ1-5; D: .; size: many; CDR3: CASSALDRGYNQPQHF; DNA: TGTGCCAGCAGTGCGCTTGACCGGGGTTACAATCAGCCCCAGCATTTT
V: TRBV12-3/TRBV12-4; J: TRBJ2-5; D: .; size: many; CDR3: CASSLAPRGGMETQYF; DNA: TGTGCCAGCAGTTTAGCCCCTCGAGGGGGGATGGAGACCCAGTACTTC
V: TRBV7-3; J: TRBJ2-5; D: TRBD2; size: many; CDR3: CASSLHGGEVQETQYF; DNA: TGTGCCAGCAGCTTACACGGGGGGGAAGTACAAGAGACCCAGTACTTC
V: TRBV28; J: TRBJ1-2; D: TRBD1; size: many; CDR3: CASSFPQGVGGYTF; DNA: TGTGCCAGCAGTTTCCCGCAGGGGGTCGGGGGCTACACCTTC
V: TRBV20-1; J: TRBJ1-5; D: .; size: .; CDR3: CSAREVEGPQPQHF; DNA: TGCAGTGCTAGAGAAGTAGAGGGGCCTCAGCCCCAGCATTTT
V: TRBV6-2/TRBV6-3; J: TRBJ1-5; D: .; size: many; CDR3: CASSYFHRAINQPQHF; DNA: TGTGCCAGCAGTTACTTCCACAGGGCAATCAATCAGCCCCAGCATTTT
V: TRBV19; J: TRBJ2-7; D: .; size: many; CDR3: CASSIEGTFYEQYF; DNA: TGTGCCAGTAGTATAGAGGGGACATTCTACGAGCAGTACTTC
V: TRBV11-2; J: TRBJ1-5; D: .; size: few; CDR3: CASSSTGQSNQPQHF; DNA: TGTGCCAGCAGCTCAACCGGACAGAGCAATCAGCCCCAGCATTTT
V: TRBV12-3/TRBV12-4; J: TRBJ1-6; D: TRBD1; size: many; CDR3: CASSPRTGSYNSPLHF; DNA: TGTGCCAGCAGCCCCAGGACAGGGAGCTATAATTCACCCCTCCACTTT
V: TRBV20-1; J: TRBJ2-7; D: .; size: many; CDR3: CSAHGQTYEQYF; DNA: TGCAGTGCTCATGGACAGACCTACGAGCAGTACTTC
V: TRBV18; J: TRBJ1-5; D: .; size: few; CDR3: CASSPGANGNQPQHF; DNA: TGTGCCAGCTCCCCGGGGGCTAATGGCAATCAGCCCCAGCATTTT
V: TRBV13; J: TRBJ2-7; D: .; size: many; CDR3: CASSLEGDVHYEQYF; DNA: TGTGCCAGCAGCTTAGAAGGGGATGTGCACTACGAGCAGTACTTC
V: TRBV24-1; J: TRBJ2-2; D: .; size: .; CDR3: CVTSGEPDTGELFF; DNA: TGTGTCACCAGTGGAGAACCGGACACCGGGGAGCTGTTTTTT
V: TRBV7-2; J: TRBJ2-7; D: .; size: many; CDR3: CASSLGADSSPYEQYF; DNA: TGTGCCAGCAGCTTAGGGGCCGATAGCTCTCCCTACGAGCAGTACTTC
V: TRBV19; J: TRBJ1-1; D: .; size: many; CDR3: CASSIDHRTGNTEAFF; DNA: TGTGCCAGTAGTATAGATCACCGGACGGGGAACACTGAAGCTTTCTTT
V: TRBV6-1; J: TRBJ1-1; D: .; size: .; CDR3: CASSEGRTNTEAFF; DNA: TGTGCCAGCAGTGAAGGACGGACGAACACTGAAGCTTTCTTT
V: TRBV6-5; J: TRBJ2-5; D: TRBD1; size: many; CDR3: CASSYWGQQETQYF; DNA: TGTGCCAGCAGTTACTGGGGACAGCAAGAGACCCAGTACTTC
V: TRBV5-4; J: TRBJ1-1; D: .; size: few; CDR3: CASRVDIWTEAFF; DNA: TGTGCCAGCAGGGTGGACATATGGACTGAAGCTTTCTTT
V: TRBV9; J: TRBJ1-2; D: TRBD1; size: few; CDR3: CASSVDPGQGVDGYTF; DNA: TGTGCCAGCAGCGTAGATCCCGGACAGGGGGTTGATGGCTACACCTTC
V: TRBV12-3/TRBV12-4; J: TRBJ1-2; D: TRBD1; size: many; CDR3: CASGDSSGANYGYTF; DNA: TGTGCCAGCGGGGACAGTTCCGGAGCTAACTATGGCTACACCTTC
V: TRBV7-8; J: TRBJ2-5; D: .; size: many; CDR3: CASSLNQAFGTQYF; DNA: TGTGCCAGCAGCTTAAATCAGGCGTTCGGGACCCAGTACTTC
V: TRBV3-1; J: TRBJ1-6; D: .; size: many; CDR3: CASSPRWRHNSPLHF; DNA: TGTGCCAGCAGCCCAAGGTGGCGGCATAATTCACCCCTCCACTTT
V: TRBV7-8; J: TRBJ2-7; D: TRBD2; size: many; CDR3: CASSPSGGRDEQYF; DNA: TGTGCCAGCAGCCCTAGCGGGGGGAGAGATGAGCAGTACTTC
V: TRBV20-1; J: TRBJ2-7; D: .; size: many; CDR3: CSALVGPNEQYF; DNA: TGCAGTGCTCTAGTAGGCCCCAACGAGCAGTACTTC
V: TRBV12-3/TRBV12-4; J: TRBJ1-5; D: .; size: many; CDR3: CASSLGPANQPQHF; DNA: TGTGCCAGCAGCCTGGGACCGGCTAATCAGCCCCAGCATTTT
V: TRBV18; J: TRBJ2-5; D: .; size: many; CDR3: CASSPPGQKETQYF; DNA: TGTGCCAGCTCACCACCCGGCCAAAAAGAGACCCAGTACTTC
V: TRBV6-1; J: TRBJ1-5; D: .; size: many; CDR3: CASTPVMKPQHF; DNA: TGTGCCAGCACTCCCGTTATGAAGCCCCAGCATTTT
V: TRBV7-6; J: TRBJ2-6; D: .; size: .; CDR3: CASSLAVGGANVLTF; DNA: TGTGCCAGCAGCTTAGCCGTGGGGGGGGCCAACGTCCTGACTTTC
V: TRBV2; J: TRBJ2-7; D: TRBD1; size: many; CDR3: CASILTGASYEQYF; DNA: TGTGCCAGCATCCTCACAGGGGCCTCCTACGAGCAGTACTTC
V: TRBV6-2/TRBV6-3; J: TRBJ2-7; D: TRBD1; size: many; CDR3: CASSWTGRYEQYF; DNA: TGTGCCAGCAGTTGGACAGGGAGGTACGAGCAGTACTTC
V: TRBV27; J: TRBJ1-2; D: .; size: many; CDR3: CASSGAANYGYTF; DNA: TGTGCCAGCAGTGGAGCAGCTAACTATGGCTACACCTTC
V: TRBV11-3; J: TRBJ2-7; D: .; size: many; CDR3: CASSSGGVSSYEQYF; DNA: TGTGCCAGCAGCTCCGGGGGTGTGAGCTCCTACGAGCAGTACTTC
V: TRBV6-1; J: TRBJ2-7; D: .; size: .; CDR3: CASSTQLVSYEQYF; DNA: TGTGCCAGCTCTACGCAGCTCGTTTCCTACGAGCAGTACTTC
V: TRBV30; J: TRBJ1-1; D: .; size: .; CDR3: CAWSDGWTEAFF; DNA: TGTGCCTGGAGTGACGGATGGACTGAAGCTTTCTTT
V: TRBV7-2; J: TRBJ1-1; D: .; size: .; CDR3: CASSLRPFTEAFF; DNA: TGTGCCAGCAGCTTACGTCCCTTTACGGAAGCTTTCTTT
V: TRBV12-3/TRBV12-4; J: TRBJ1-2; D: .; size: many; CDR3: CASRSQGHYGYTF; DNA: TGTGCCAGCAGATCACAGGGACACTATGGCTACACCTTC
V: TRBV3-1; J: TRBJ2-5; D: TRBD2; size: many; CDR3: CASMDSGGQVETQYF; DNA: TGTGCCAGCATGGATAGCGGGGGTCAGGTGGAGACCCAGTACTTC
V: TRBV6-1; J: TRBJ1-1; D: TRBD1; size: many; CDR3: CASTPQGENTEAFF; DNA: TGTGCCAGCACCCCCCAGGGGGAGAACACTGAAGCTTTCTTT
V: TRBV10-1; J: TRBJ1-2; D: .; size: many; CDR3: CASLSATANYGYTF; DNA: TGCGCCAGCCTCTCCGCGACAGCTAACTATGGCTACACCTTC
V: TRBV7-3; J: TRBJ1-1; D: .; size: many; CDR3: CASSLSGGVGTEAFF; DNA: TGTGCCAGCAGCTTAAGTGGTGGTGTGGGCACTGAAGCTTTCTTT
V: TRBV28; J: TRBJ1-2; D: .; size: many; CDR3: CASSLWDERYGYTF; DNA: TGTGCCAGCAGTTTATGGGATGAACGCTATGGCTACACCTTC
V: TRBV11-1; J: TRBJ2-2; D: .; size: .; CDR3: CASGLFQAGELFF; DNA: TGTGCCAGTGGGCTGTTCCAGGCCGGGGAGCTGTTTTTT
V: TRBV25-1; J: TRBJ1-6; D: .; size: many; CDR3: CASSEGGVDNSPLHF; DNA: TGTGCCAGCAGTGAAGGTGGCGTAGATAATTCACCCCTCCACTTT
V: TRBV19; J: TRBJ1-1; D: TRBD1; size: .; CDR3: CASSIGTGSTEAFF; DNA: TGTGCCAGTAGTATTGGGACAGGGAGCACTGAAGCTTTCTTT
V: TRBV12-3/TRBV12-4; J: TRBJ1-2; D: TRBD1; size: many; CDR3: CASSLRHGKGQGNGGYTF; DNA: TGTGCCAGCAGTTTACGGCACGGAAAGGGACAGGGGAATGGGGGCTACACCTTC